Below are 24 T cell receptor beta chains sequenced from a single sample in a study of siplizumab effects on memory and regulatory T cells. Assay: immunoSEQ multiplex PCR; the TCRdb copy retains only in-frame clones and omits some. The sample includes 60,000 to 65,000 clones, around three quarters of them seen just once. The sequencing input was memory CD4+ T cells sorted from blood. The source is a human donor in good health.

This clone was detected once. This chain joins TRBV15 and TRBJ1-1, with D possibly TRBD1 on 5 matching bases. Germline lookup yields CDR1 LNHNV and CDR2 YYDKDF (reference sequence). The CDR3 is made up of 14 amino acids. V lost 1 base and J lost 5, with 11 bases in between. The CDR3 DNA sequence: TGTGCCACCAGCAGAGGCCCCAGGGATACTGAAGCTTTCTTT. It is translated as CATSRGPRDTEAFF.

The genes are TRBV30 and TRBJ2-5, with 10 bases fitting TRBD1. Germline lookup yields CDR1 GTSNPN and CDR2 SVGIG (reference sequence). V lost 2 bases to trimming and J lost 5 bases; unmatched junction nucleotides: 8. This CDR3 is built from 15 residues. The CDR3 DNA is TGTGCCTGGAGTAGGGGACAGGGGATCGGGGAGACCCAGTACTTC. Translation: CAWSRGQGIGETQYF.

The CDR3 bases are TGTGCCAGCACCGCCAAGTGGGAGCAGTACTTC. This codes for CASTAKWEQYF. The chain is built from TRBV28 and TRBJ2-7; D is unresolved. Trimming took off 7 bases at V and 7 bases at J, with 11 bases between the two ends. Germline loops: CDR1 MDHEN, CDR2 SYDVKM. This CDR3 is 11 amino acids long.

The rearrangement links TRBV5-4 to TRBJ2-5; tentatively, D is TRBD2 (7 bases). Germline CDR1 is SGHNT and CDR2 is YYREEE (reference sequence). The CDR3 runs 16 residues. Trimming left V 4 bases short and J 4 bases short, with 20 bases between. CDR3 sequence (DNA): TGTGCCAGCAGCCCCCGGAGTGGGGGGGGGCCAGAGACCCAGTACTTC. Translation: CASSPRSGGGPETQYF.

The rearrangement joins TRBV7-6 to TRBJ1-2; D gene ambiguous. Germline CDR1 SGHVS, CDR2 FNYEAQ. With 2 bases removed from V and 1 base from J, the gap between germline ends came to 5 bases. The CDR3 is 13 amino acids. The CDR3 loop is CASSLRFNYGYTF. DNA for the CDR3: TGTGCCAGCAGCTTACGTTTTAACTATGGCTACACCTTC.

V gene TRBV19 combines with J gene TRBJ1-6; D call uncertain. The CDR3 runs 12 residues. CDR1 is LNHDA and CDR2 is SQIVND in the germline V gene (reference sequence). Trimming stripped 4 bases from V and 8 bases from J, with 6 bases between. The CDR3 here is CASSTEYSPLHF. Here the CDR3 DNA reads TGTGCCAGTAGTACAGAATATTCACCCCTCCACTTT.

The V and J genes are TRBV19 and TRBJ1-1; tentatively, D is TRBD1 (6 bases). The CDR3 is 18 residues long. V was cut by 3 bases and J by 0 bases, with 20 bases left in between. The germline CDR1 and CDR2 sequences are LNHDA and SQIVND (reference sequence). This CDR3 reads CASSIGVGQSHMNTEAFF. CDR3 DNA sequence: TGTGCCAGTAGTATCGGGGTAGGACAGAGCCACATGAACACTGAAGCTTTCTTT.

The chain has TRBV11-3 and TRBJ2-2, with D possibly matching TRBD2 (6 bases). Trimming cost V 3 bases and J 4 bases, with 18 bases left between them. The CDR3 totals 17 residues. CDR1 is SGHNT, CDR2 YENEEA, per germline. CDR3 in amino acids: CASSFEVGGGSTGELFF. CDR3 DNA sequence: TGTGCCAGCAGCTTTGAGGTCGGGGGAGGCTCCACCGGGGAGCTGTTTTTT.

This chain links TRBV28 with TRBJ2-7, with 10 bases identical to TRBD2. The V and J ends lost 6 bases and 4 bases, in that order; junction bases with no gene match: 9. The CDR3 runs 15 residues. CDR1 is MDHEN and CDR2 is SYDVKM in the germline V gene. CDR3 residues: CASRPLASGGYEQYF. CDR3 nucleotide sequence: TGTGCCAGCAGGCCCTTGGCTAGCGGGGGATACGAGCAGTACTTC.

This clone was seen only a few times. The chain carries TRBV6-5 and TRBJ2-2; D gene ambiguous. CDR3 length: 15 residues. CDR1 is MNHEY, CDR2 SVGAGI, per germline. Trimming shortened V by 6 bases and J by 2 bases, and 13 bases separated the two germline ends. Here the CDR3 DNA reads TGTGCCAGCAGCCCCGTCCTATTTAACACCGGGGAGCTGTTTTTT. It translates to CASSPVLFNTGELFF.

This chain joins TRBV5-4 and TRBJ2-2, with D possibly being TRBD2 (6 bases). Germline V gives CDR1 SGHNT, CDR2 YYREEE (reference sequence). The CDR3 loop spans 17 amino acids. The germline V and J ends were trimmed by 7 bases and 2 bases, with 21 bases remaining between them. The CDR3 reads CASSLLIGTSNTGELFF. Here the CDR3 DNA reads TGTGCCAGCTCACTCTTAATTGGGACTTCAAACACCGGGGAGCTGTTTTTT. The complete variable domain, with remaining parts taken from reference TRBV5-4 and TRBJ2-2, reads ETGVTQSPTHLIKTRGQQVTLRCSSQSGHNTVSWYQQALGQGPQFIFQYYREEENGRGNFPPRFSGLQFPNYSSELNVNALELDDSALYLCASSLLIGTSNTGELFFGEGSRLTVL.

The chain links TRBV5-1 to TRBJ2-7; D tentatively fits TRBD1 or TRBD2 (5 bases each). Between the trimmed V and J ends, which lost 4 bases and 5 bases, there was a span of 16 bases. The V gene's germline CDR1 is SGHRS and CDR2 YFSETQ. The CDR3 loop spans 14 amino acids. The CDR3 DNA follows: TGCGCCAGCAGCGCCGGGGCGGCTCGGAACGAGCAGTACTTC. Amino acids: CASSAGAARNEQYF.

This clone came up a few times. This chain links TRBV15 with TRBJ1-2; D is perhaps TRBD1 (5 bases). The ends were cut back, 2 bases at V and 3 bases at J, with 10 bases in the middle. This CDR3 has 14 residues. The germline V gene has CDR1 LNHNV and CDR2 YYDKDF (reference sequence). CDR3 nucleotides: TGTGCCACCAGCAGATTAACAGGTGACTATGGCTACACCTTC. Protein product: CATSRLTGDYGYTF.

The chain carries TRBV5-4 and TRBJ2-1, with TRBD2 matching 8 bases. The CDR3 covers 15 residues. J gave up 5 bases and V 1 base, and 5 bases lay outside the gene matches. Germline V gene sequence: CDR1 SGHNT, CDR2 YYREEE (reference sequence). The CDR3 region has the DNA TGTGCCAGCAGCTTGCGTCTAGCGGGCGACAATGAGCAGTTCTTC. Its translation is CASSLRLAGDNEQFF.

The chain couples TRBV7-2 to TRBJ1-2, with 7 bases matching TRBD1. The V and J ends lost 2 bases and 4 bases, in that order; junction bases with no gene match: 7. The germline CDR1 and CDR2 sequences are SGHTA and FQGNSA. The CDR3 spans 15 residues. This CDR3 reads CASSLSGTDPYGYTF. CDR3 DNA sequence: TGTGCCAGCAGCTTATCCGGGACAGATCCCTATGGCTACACCTTC.

This sequence joins TRBV6-5 and TRBJ1-5; a weak D match, TRBD1 (5 bases). The CDR3 runs to 15 residues. CDR1 MNHEY and CDR2 SVGAGI come from the germline V gene. V lost 7 bases to trimming and J lost 0 bases, with 13 bases between them. CDR3 region: CASKRGEGSNQPQHF. The DNA for the CDR3 is TGTGCCAGCAAAAGGGGCGAGGGTAGCAATCAGCCCCAGCATTTT.

This clone appeared a single time. The chain is built from TRBV6-5 and TRBJ1-2; tentative D call: TRBD1 (5 bases). Trimming took 6 bases from V and 8 from J, leaving 13 bases between them. This CDR3 contains 12 residues. Germline V gene sequence: CDR1 MNHEY, CDR2 SVGAGI. The chain's CDR3 is CASRRQHGGYTF. The CDR3 region has the DNA TGTGCCAGCAGACGACAGCACGGAGGCTACACCTTC.

The genes are TRBV19 and TRBJ1-5; D is uncertain. The CDR3 contains 15 residues. The V gene lost 3 bases and the J gene lost 0 bases, with 9 bases spanning the gap. Looked up from germline, CDR1 is LNHDA and CDR2 is SQIVND (reference sequence). The CDR3 region is CASSMEVYSNQPQHF. The DNA for the CDR3 is TGTGCCAGTAGTATGGAGGTCTATAGCAATCAGCCCCAGCATTTT.

V gene TRBV6-6 combines with J gene TRBJ1-5, with D unclear. The CDR3 loop spans 13 amino acids. Germline V lookup: CDR1 MNHNY, CDR2 SVGAGI (reference sequence). V gave up 3 bases and J gave up 5 bases, with 8 bases separating them. CDR3 sequence: CASSYGEYQPQHF. CDR3 DNA: TGTGCCAGCAGTTATGGGGAGTATCAGCCCCAGCATTTT.

The V call is TRBV10-3, the J call TRBJ1-2; tentatively, D is TRBD1 (5 bases). Deletions cut 0 bases from V and 4 bases from J, with 15 bases between. Germline assignment: CDR1 ENHRY and CDR2 SYGVKD. The CDR3 has 16 amino acids. The CDR3 bases are TGTGCCATCAGTGAGTCGGGGCAGGGTCTACTCTATGGCTACACCTTC. Its translation: CAISESGQGLLYGYTF.

A note on this clone: The germline gene is not matched at one end of the junction; a read error may be the cause. The CDR3 is CASHEGESYGYTF. DNA of the CDR3: TGTGCCAGCCACGAGGGGGAGTCCTATGGGTACACCTTC. The chain joins TRBV28 to TRBJ1-2; tentatively, D is TRBD1 (6 bases). CDR1 is MDHEN, CDR2 SYDVKM, per germline. CDR3 length equals 13 residues.

This clone came up once. The V gene is TRBV7-6, the J gene TRBJ2-7, with 12 bases fitting TRBD1. Germline assignment: CDR1 SGHVS and CDR2 FNYEAQ. The CDR3 covers 14 residues. Losses at the gene ends were 6 bases for V and 5 bases for J; bases not matched to a gene: 5. The CDR3 is CASSTGTGGHEQYF. The CDR3 DNA sequence: TGTGCCAGCAGTACCGGGACAGGGGGCCACGAGCAGTACTTC. Combining the CDR3 with reference TRBV7-6 and TRBJ2-7 gives the whole variable domain GAGVSQSPRYKVTKRGQDVALRCDPISGHVSLYWYRQALGQGPEFLTYFNYEAQQDKSGLPNDRFSAERPEGSISTLTIQRTEQRDSAMYRCASSTGTGGHEQYFGPGTRLTVT.

The V gene is TRBV6-4, the J gene TRBJ2-2; no clear D. Per the germline V gene, CDR1 is MRHNA and CDR2 is SNTAGT. V shed 4 bases and J shed 2 bases, with 8 bases lying between them. The CDR3 contains 14 residues. The CDR3 sequence is CASSGAYNTGELFF. CDR3 DNA sequence: TGTGCCAGCAGTGGGGCATACAACACCGGGGAGCTGTTTTTT.

This chain links TRBV5-6 with TRBJ1-5; D unclear. The CDR3 extends over 13 amino acids. Germline values: CDR1 SGHDT, CDR2 YYEEEE. V shed 2 bases and J shed 5 bases, with 8 bases lying between them. The CDR3 region is CASSFTGDQPQHF. CDR3 sequence (DNA): TGTGCCAGCAGCTTTACCGGAGATCAGCCCCAGCATTTT.